The clone carrying this TCR beta chain was detected a few times. Its antigen is as yet unknown. These data belong to a study of regulatory T cells in long-lasting Graves disease. Whole-study findings and limits: Whereas new patients shared 900 to 1,000 public clonotypes, persistent patients shared more, at about 2,500. It was possible that the small sample size reduced accuracy.

The J segment lost 3 bases and the V segment lost 3 bases, leaving 10 bases of the junction unmatched. Germline loops: CDR1 KGHSH, CDR2 LQKENI. This CDR3 has 16 residues. The time point is: persistent/refractory GD, antithyroid drugs over 5 years with positive TRAb. PBMC-extracted RNA yielded the TCR library. It was an endocrinology department in Xi'an, China, that provided the patients. EDTA tubes held 9 to 10 milliliters of peripheral blood from each patient. HTBI primers from iRepertoire and Arm-PCR of CDR3 regions yielded the TCR beta libraries. TCRdb passed the multiplex PCR reads through MiXCR, listing each CDR3 protein once. The repertoire holds 400,000 or so distinct CDR3 sequences, with about a quarter as singletons.

This clonotype was sampled from a female donor with Graves disease. The chain is built from TRBV18 and TRBJ1-2, with 7 bases fitting TRBD1. The input for sequencing was peripheral blood mononuclear cells (PBMCs), taken when the disease was refractory, from a patient treated with antithyroid drugs. The CDR3 is CASSPALGQPHYGYTF. The DNA for the CDR3 is TGTGCCAGCTCACCGGCCTTGGGACAGCCACACTATGGCTACACCTTC.